This is a list of T cell receptor beta chains from one sample in a study of control samples from healthy donors and cancer patients. Here immunoSEQ multiplex PCR was the method, and the copy in TCRdb shows in-frame clones only, minus some. The sample has under 200,000 clones, under 96% seen once. Sequencing input: blood. Receptor source: a woman aged 30 to 39 in good health. Both conserved end residues are part of each CDR3. D genes are given only for firm matches. A clone size is listed for some rows: how often the clone was seen (once, few, many), or a class if it is expanded.

D	size	V	J	DNA	CDR3
.	.	TRBV4-1	TRBJ1-4	TGCGCCAGCAGCCCACAGGGCTCGGAACTGTTTTTT	CASSPQGSELFF
TRBD2	.	TRBV4-1	TRBJ2-2	TGCGCCAGCAGCCAAGAACTAGCGGGGGCGAACACCGGGGAGCTGTTTTTT	CASSQELAGANTGELFF
TRBD1	.	TRBV5-1	TRBJ1-4	TGCGCCAGCAGCAGGGACAGGGAAGATGAAAAACTGTTTTTT	CASSRDREDEKLFF
.	.	TRBV2	TRBJ1-1	TGTGCCAGCAATATGGGAAACACTGAAGCTTTCTTT	CASNMGNTEAFF
TRBD1	.	TRBV7-9	TRBJ2-7	TGTGCCAGCAGCCGGGTCCAAGGGACAGTAACCTACGAGCAGTACTTC	CASSRVQGTVTYEQYF
.	.	TRBV6-5	TRBJ1-1	TGTGCCAGCAGTTACCTAAAAGCAGGGGAAGAAGCTTTCTTT	CASSYLKAGEEAFF
.	.	TRBV9	TRBJ1-2	TGTGCCAGCAGCCTGGGGGGATGGGGCTATGGCTACACCTTC	CASSLGGWGYGYTF
.	.	TRBV2	TRBJ2-3	TGTGCCAGCAGTGCCGAAAGGGGCTATACTAGCACAGATACGCAGTATTTT	CASSAERGYTSTDTQYF
.	.	TRBV6-2/TRBV6-3	TRBJ2-7	TGTGCCAGCAGTTACTCGATGGGGGAGCAGTACTTC	CASSYSMGEQYF
.	few	TRBV28	TRBJ1-2	TGTGCCAGCAGTTTAATGGGCCGTCTCGAGTATGGCTACACCTTC	CASSLMGRLEYGYTF
.	.	TRBV6-2/TRBV6-3	TRBJ2-2	TGTGCCAGCAGTTTTGAGGGACAATCGAACACCGGGGAGCTGTTTTTT	CASSFEGQSNTGELFF
.	once	TRBV2	TRBJ2-5	TGTGCCAGTCAAAGCCCCCAAGAGACCCAGTACTTC	CASQSPQETQYF
TRBD1	.	TRBV6-8	TRBJ1-2	TGTGCCAGCAGGCTGGGAGGACAGGGGTCGAACTATGGCTACACCTTC	CASRLGGQGSNYGYTF
TRBD1	.	TRBV3-1/TRBV3-2	TRBJ1-1	TGTGCCAGCAGCCCTGACAGGGCCACTGAAGCTTTCTTT	CASSPDRATEAFF
TRBD1	.	TRBV7-7	TRBJ2-7	TGTGCTAGCAGCGCGGGGCAGGGGGCTTACGAGCAGTACTTC	CASSAGQGAYEQYF
.	few	TRBV3-1/TRBV3-2	TRBJ2-3	TGTGCCAGCCGACCGGGCCCTAGCACAGATACGCAGTATTTT	CASRPGPSTDTQYF
.	.	TRBV3-1/TRBV3-2	TRBJ1-3	TGTGCCAGCAGCTCCCCAGGTTCTGGAAACACCATATATTTT	CASSSPGSGNTIYF
TRBD1	.	TRBV9	TRBJ2-7	TGTGCCAGCAGCCCCGGACAGGTTGCCTACGAGCAGTACTTC	CASSPGQVAYEQYF
.	.	TRBV12-3/TRBV12-4	TRBJ2-7	TGTGCCAGCAGTTTAGCGAACGAGCAGTACTTC	CASSLANEQYF
TRBD1	once	TRBV5-5	TRBJ1-5	TGTGCCAGCAGCTTAGGACAGGGAGCTCAGCCCCAGCATTTT	CASSLGQGAQPQHF
.	.	TRBV12-3/TRBV12-4	TRBJ1-3	TGTGCCAGCAGTCAGAGCTCTGGAAACACCATATATTTT	CASSQSSGNTIYF
TRBD1	.	TRBV19	TRBJ2-7	TGTGCCAGTAGTCTCGGACAGGGAACCTACGAGCAGTACTTC	CASSLGQGTYEQYF
TRBD1	once	TRBV19	TRBJ1-5	TGTGCCAGTAACGACAGGGAGGGACAGCCCCAGCATTTT	CASNDREGQPQHF
.	.	TRBV14	TRBJ1-1	TGTGCCAGCAGCCAACAAGGGGCAGTTCGCGACACTGAAGCTTTCTTT	CASSQQGAVRDTEAFF
TRBD2	once	TRBV7-7	TRBJ2-2	TGTGCTAGCAGTTACGGACTAGCGGGACACACCGGGGAGCTGTTTTTT	CASSYGLAGHTGELFF
.	.	TRBV6-6	TRBJ2-7	TGTGCCAGCAGCCCCGTCGGGGTTTACGAGCAGTACTTC	CASSPVGVYEQYF
.	.	TRBV9	TRBJ1-1	TGTGCCAGCAGCGTAGGTAGGTTGAACACTGAAGCTTTCTTT	CASSVGRLNTEAFF
.	.	TRBV5-5	TRBJ1-6	TGTGCCAGCAGCTTGTCAGGCGATTCACCCCTCCACTTT	CASSLSGDSPLHF
.	.	TRBV6-5	TRBJ1-5	TGTGCCAGCAGTAGCGGGAGGAATCAGCCCCAGCATTTT	CASSSGRNQPQHF
TRBD2	once	TRBV4-1	TRBJ2-1	TGCGCCAGCAGCCCCGGACTAGCGGGATCCTACAATGAGCAGTTCTTC	CASSPGLAGSYNEQFF
TRBD2	once	TRBV10-3	TRBJ2-5	TGTGCCATCAGCCGAGAGGGAGGGGTGGAGACCCAGTACTTC	CAISREGGVETQYF
TRBD2	.	TRBV28	TRBJ2-5	TGTGCCAGCAGAGGGACTAGCGGGAGGAGAGGGGAGACCCAGTACTTC	CASRGTSGRRGETQYF
TRBD1	.	TRBV19	TRBJ1-1	TGTGCCAGTAGTATAGACGGGACAGCCCAAAGAGCTTTCTTT	CASSIDGTAQRAFF
.	.	TRBV7-8	TRBJ1-4	TGTGCCAGCAGCTCGGAACAGGATTCTTGGTTAGAAAAACTGTTTTTT	CASSSEQDSWLEKLFF
TRBD2	.	TRBV28	TRBJ2-1	TGTGCCAGCAGTTCCCCGTCGACTAGCGGGGCCAATGAGCAGTTCTTC	CASSSPSTSGANEQFF
TRBD2	.	TRBV19	TRBJ2-2	TGTGCCAGTGCGGATTTATTAGCGGGGTATCACACCGGGGAGCTGTTTTTT	CASADLLAGYHTGELFF
.	once	TRBV6-5	TRBJ1-3	TGTGCCAGCAGTTACTCTGGGGGGGCAGGAAACACCATATATTTT	CASSYSGGAGNTIYF
.	.	TRBV20-1	TRBJ2-3	TGCAGTGCTAGTTTTTCCGGGACAGATACGCAGTATTTT	CSASFSGTDTQYF
TRBD1	.	TRBV7-3	TRBJ1-1	TGTGCCAGCAGCTTGCGGACAGGAATGAACACTGAAGCTTTCTTT	CASSLRTGMNTEAFF
TRBD2	once	TRBV11-2	TRBJ2-1	TGTGCCAGCAGCGAAAAGGCGGGAGCATATTACAATGAGCAGTTCTTC	CASSEKAGAYYNEQFF
.	.	TRBV3-1/TRBV3-2	TRBJ1-5	TGTGCCAGCAGCCAAGCAAGTTTTGGACAGCCCCAGCATTTT	CASSQASFGQPQHF